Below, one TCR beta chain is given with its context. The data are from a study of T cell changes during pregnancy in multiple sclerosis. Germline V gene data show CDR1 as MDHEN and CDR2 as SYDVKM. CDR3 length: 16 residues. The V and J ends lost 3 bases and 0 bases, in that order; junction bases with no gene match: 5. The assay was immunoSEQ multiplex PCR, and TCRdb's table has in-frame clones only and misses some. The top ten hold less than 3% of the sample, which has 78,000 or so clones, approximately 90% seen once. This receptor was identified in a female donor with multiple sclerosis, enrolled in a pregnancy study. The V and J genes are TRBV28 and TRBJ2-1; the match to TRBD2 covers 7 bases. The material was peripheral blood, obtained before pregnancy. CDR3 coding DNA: TGTGCCAGCAGTTTTGACGGCGGGAGCTCCTACAATGAGCAGTTCTTC. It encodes CASSFDGGSSYNEQFF.